This T cell receptor beta chain is drawn from a study of blood T cell repertoires in COVID-19. About the study: The cDNA or gDNA used as material had been derived from T cells, B-cell-depleted T cells, or PBMCs.

Source study methods: It was from reference gene primer amplification that nucleated cell counts were estimated. Generated by immunoSEQ multiplex PCR, the TCRdb table keeps only in-frame clones and is missing some. The DNA was the basis for D and trimming; V, J and clone size are from that table. The table lists about 260,000 clones, 84% of them singletons. Trimming removed 7 bases from V and 0 bases from J, with 10 bases in between. Germline CDR1 and CDR2: ENHRY and SYGVKD. This CDR3 is 14 amino acids long. The source is a woman between 35 and 50 years old who had recovered from COVID-19. Sequencing was carried out using peripheral blood. The genes are TRBV10-3 and TRBJ1-3; D is uncertain. CDR3 in amino acids: CAIMRQSSGNTIYF. The DNA of the CDR3 is TGTGCCATCATGAGGCAAAGCTCTGGAAACACCATATATTTT.